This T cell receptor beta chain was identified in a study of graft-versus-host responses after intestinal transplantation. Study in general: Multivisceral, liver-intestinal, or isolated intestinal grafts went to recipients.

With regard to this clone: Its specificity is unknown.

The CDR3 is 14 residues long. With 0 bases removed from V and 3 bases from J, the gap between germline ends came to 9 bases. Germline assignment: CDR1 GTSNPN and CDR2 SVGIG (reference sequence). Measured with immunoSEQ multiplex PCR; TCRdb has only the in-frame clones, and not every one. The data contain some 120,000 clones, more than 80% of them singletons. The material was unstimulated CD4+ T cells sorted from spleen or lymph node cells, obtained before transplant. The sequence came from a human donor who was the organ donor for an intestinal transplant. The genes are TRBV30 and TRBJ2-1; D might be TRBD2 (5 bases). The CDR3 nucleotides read TGTGCCTGGAGTGTAGACGGGGACTACAATGAGCAGTTCTTC. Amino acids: CAWSVDGDYNEQFF.